The 25 T cell receptor beta chains given below trace back to one sample, sequenced in a study of response to subunit inactivated influenza vaccine (dated by TCRdb to the late 2010s). Library generation was performed with RT-PCR. The sequencer was an Illumina HiSeq 2500. Clones were called with MiXCR by TCRdb after fastp trimmed the public reads at Q25, and only in-frame beta chains were retained. Entries are consolidated by CDR3 protein sequence, retaining the most common genes and DNA. Across this sample there are about 650,000 distinct CDR3 sequences, with about 14% seen only once. The ten largest clonotypes hold 6% to 9.5% of the sample. This material consisted of PBMCs from blood, taken about 14 days before vaccination. The source is a middle-aged man who received an inactivated influenza vaccine. Donor details come from another sample of the same person, matched by shared clones.

This clonotype was seen more than once but under ten times. The genes are TRBV6-2 or TRBV6-3 and TRBJ1-5; 9 bases agree with TRBD1. The length of the CDR3 is 14 residues. V shed 5 bases, J shed 10 bases, and the junction held 9 bases outside the gene matches. The germline V gene encodes CDR1 MNHEY and CDR2 SVGEGT. In DNA, the CDR3 is TGTGCCAGCAGTCTGTCTGGGACAGGGACACCCCAGCATTTT. Encoded protein: CASSLSGTGTPQHF.

This clonotype was observed a few times. This sequence joins TRBV6-2 or TRBV6-3 and TRBJ2-1; the match to TRBD2 covers 15 bases. Germline lookup yields CDR1 MNHEY and CDR2 SVGEGT. V lost 5 bases to trimming and J lost 8 bases; unmatched junction nucleotides: 7. The CDR3 has 16 residues. In DNA form, the CDR3 reads TGTGCCAGCAGTCTCGGACTAGCGGGAGGGGAGGATGAGCAGTTCTTC. Protein: CASSLGLAGGEDEQFF.

Regarding this clonotype: Compared with germline, one end of the junction differs, possibly owing to a read error. The rearrangement uses TRBV6-2 or TRBV6-3 and TRBJ2-1; no firm D call. Per germline, CDR1 MNHEY and CDR2 SVGEGT. The CDR3 sequence is 20 residues long. This CDR3 is CASSYSWLGSRHPSYNEHFF. The CDR3 nucleotides read TGTGCCAGCAGTTACTCTTGGTTAGGGTCGCGTCACCCATCCTACAATGAGCACTTCTTC.

This clonotype was seen repeatedly, ten times or more. The chain carries TRBV4-3 and TRBJ2-7; maybe TRBD1 (5 bases). Per the germline V gene, CDR1 is LGHNA and CDR2 is YSLEER. V was cut by 6 bases and J by 2 bases, with 14 bases left in between. The CDR3 length is 14 residues. CDR3 protein: CASSLSRVTYEQYF. CDR3 nucleotides: TGCGCCAGCAGTCTCTCCAGGGTAACCTACGAGCAGTACTTC.

V and J are TRBV20-1 and TRBJ1-2; a weak D match, TRBD1 (6 bases). CDR1 and CDR2 from the germline V gene are DFQATT and SNEGSKA (reference sequence). The CDR3 contains 14 residues. Trimming left V 5 bases short and J 4 bases short, with 17 bases between. This CDR3 is CSAFSGGRVYGYTF. The CDR3 nucleotides read TGCAGTGCTTTTAGCGGGGGGCGGGTCTATGGCTACACCTTC.

This chain connects TRBV12-3 or TRBV12-4 to TRBJ2-3, with TRBD2 identical over 9 bases. CDR3 size: 14 residues. J lost 5 bases, V lost 6 bases, and 6 bases had no gene match. CDR3 protein: CASRIAGAGDTQYF. CDR3 DNA sequence: TGTGCCAGCAGAATAGCGGGAGCGGGAGATACGCAGTATTTT.

V is TRBV28 and J is TRBJ1-4; possibly TRBD1 for D (6 bases). Germline V gives CDR1 MDHEN, CDR2 SYDVKM. Trimming stripped 5 bases from V and 3 bases from J, with 16 bases between. CDR3 size: 16 residues. DNA for the CDR3: TGTGCCAGCAGTACGAACAGGGACGCCGCTAATGAAAAACTGTTTTTT. This sequence encodes CASSTNRDAANEKLFF.

This clonotype turned up a few times. J is TRBJ1-1 and V is TRBV6-6, with D uncertain. Germline values: CDR1 MNHNY, CDR2 SVGAGI (reference sequence). V was clipped by 2 bases and J by 5 bases, with 9 bases between them. The CDR3 runs 13 residues. The CDR3 loop is CASSYALGTEAFF. DNA of the CDR3: TGTGCCAGCAGTTACGCACTGGGGACTGAAGCTTTCTTT.

This clonotype turned up a few times. The chain joins TRBV5-1 to TRBJ2-1; D is possibly TRBD1 (6 bases). Trimming pared 4 bases from V and 6 bases from J, leaving 14 bases between. The CDR3 consists of 14 residues. Germline V CDR1 and CDR2: SGHRS, YFSETQ. The chain's CDR3 is CASSQGLVGNEQFF. CDR3 in DNA: TGCGCCAGCAGCCAGGGGCTAGTAGGCAATGAGCAGTTCTTC.

This clonotype was detected many times. The gene calls are TRBV11-1 and TRBJ2-1, with 12 bases that match TRBD2. Trimming removed 5 bases from V and 1 base from J; junction bases left unmatched: 9. Per germline, CDR1 SGHAT and CDR2 FQDESV (reference sequence). This CDR3 has 18 amino acids. The CDR3 here is CASSLRTSGKLSYNEQFF. The CDR3 DNA follows: TGTGCCAGCAGCCTGAGGACTAGCGGGAAGTTGTCCTACAATGAGCAGTTCTTC. Using reference TRBV11-1 and TRBJ2-1 for the parts outside the CDR3, the full variable domain is EAEVAQSPRYKITEKSQAVAFWCDPISGHATLYWYRQILGQGPELLVQFQDESVVDDSQLPKDRFSAERLKGVDSTLKIQPAELGDSAMYLCASSLRTSGKLSYNEQFFGPGTRLTVL.

In DNA, the CDR3 is TGTGCCAGCAGTTTATTGGACAGGGCTAAAGGGGAGACCCAGTACTTC. Amino acid sequence: CASSLLDRAKGETQYF. The chain is built from TRBV28 and TRBJ2-5; 8 nucleotides match TRBD1. The CDR3 contains 16 residues. Germline loops: CDR1 MDHEN, CDR2 SYDVKM. The V and J ends lost 1 base and 5 bases, in that order; junction bases with no gene match: 9.

Notes on this clonotype: The CDR3 does not end in the conserved phenylalanine or tryptophan, so this is likely a read error. The chain combines TRBV27 with TRBJ2-3, with D possibly TRBD2 on 5 matching bases. The CDR3 is made up of 14 amino acids. CDR1 is MNHEY, CDR2 SMNVEV, per germline (reference sequence). Trimming removed 2 bases from V and 4 bases from J, with 10 bases in between. CDR3 DNA: TGTGCCAGCAGTTTACTTAGCGTTCCAGATACGCAGTATTGT. Translating gives CASSLLSVPDTQYC.

This clonotype was recorded a few times. The rearrangement joins TRBV7-9 to TRBJ2-1; D is tentatively TRBD1 or TRBD2 (5 bases each). V lost 8 bases and J 5 bases, leaving 19 bases between the germline ends. The CDR3 covers 15 residues. Germline loops: CDR1 SEHNR, CDR2 FQNEAQ (reference sequence). The CDR3 bases are TGTGCCAGCGGATCTTTTACCGGGACGCACAATGAGCAGTTCTTC. Residues: CASGSFTGTHNEQFF. The full variable domain, completed using reference TRBV7-9 and TRBJ2-1, is DTGVSQNPRHKITKRGQNVTFRCDPISEHNRLYWYRQTLGQGPEFLTYFQNEAQLEKSRLLSDRFSAERPKGSFSTLEIQRTEQGDSAMYLCASGSFTGTHNEQFFGPGTRLTVL.

At least ten counts were recorded for this clonotype. This chain joins TRBV20-1 and TRBJ2-7; no clear D. Germline CDR1 DFQATT, CDR2 SNEGSKA (reference sequence). The CDR3 totals 12 residues. V was clipped by 5 bases and J by 0 bases, with 8 bases between them. CDR3 coding DNA: TGCAGTGCTGCCGACAACTCCTACGAGCAGTACTTC. Residues: CSAADNSYEQYF.

The chain carries TRBV7-2 and TRBJ2-2; D unresolved. Trimming shortened V by 4 bases and J by 3 bases, and 9 bases separated the two germline ends. The CDR3 sequence is 14 residues long. CDR1 and CDR2 from the germline V gene are SGHTA and FQGNSA. In DNA form, the CDR3 reads TGTGCCAGCAGCTCGACGGTGTACACCGGGGAGCTGTTTTTT. Its translation is CASSSTVYTGELFF.

The chain combines TRBV7-2 with TRBJ2-1; TRBD1 aligns across 7 bases. Germline assignment: CDR1 SGHTA and CDR2 FQGNSA. The CDR3 has 16 amino acids. J lost 0 bases, V lost 4 bases, and 6 bases had no gene match. The chain's CDR3 is CASSSRDRRSYNEQFF. DNA for the CDR3: TGTGCCAGCAGCTCCCGGGACAGACGCTCCTACAATGAGCAGTTCTTC.

The chain uses TRBV10-3 and TRBJ1-2; D is undetermined. CDR3 length: 13 amino acids. The germline V and J ends were trimmed by 7 bases and 5 bases, with 14 bases remaining between them. CDR1 and CDR2 from the germline V gene are ENHRY and SYGVKD. The CDR3 spells CAITRTEEYGYTF. The DNA of the CDR3 is TGTGCCATCACCAGGACGGAGGAGTATGGCTACACCTTC.

This clonotype appeared a few times. The CDR3 sequence is CASSRGLAATGEQYF. For the CDR3, the DNA is TGTGCCAGCAGCCGAGGACTAGCGGCCACTGGAGAGCAGTACTTC. The rearrangement uses TRBV14 and TRBJ2-7, with 10 nucleotides matching TRBD2. CDR1 is SGHDN and CDR2 is FVKESK in the germline V gene. Trimming cost V 4 bases and J 7 bases; bases outside gene matches: 10. This CDR3 spans 15 amino acids.

This clonotype was counted only a few times. The chain combines TRBV5-1 with TRBJ1-6; 9 bases agree with TRBD1. From germline, CDR1 is SGHRS and CDR2 YFSETQ. The CDR3 runs 16 residues. V was pared by 3 bases and J by 5 bases, with 6 bases of the junction left unmatched. Written as DNA, the CDR3 is TGCGCCAGCAGCTCCGGACAGGGGACCGATAATTCACCCCTCCACTTT. Translating it yields CASSSGQGTDNSPLHF.

This clonotype was counted a single time. The rearrangement joins TRBV4-1 to TRBJ2-7; TRBD2 might be the D (6 bases). The CDR3 sequence is 15 residues long. Germline V gene lookup returns CDR1 MGHRA and CDR2 YSYEKL. Trimming shortened V by 5 bases and J by 2 bases, and 16 bases separated the two germline ends. CDR3: CASSAPGRIPYEQYF. CDR3 nucleotides: TGCGCCAGCAGCGCCCCGGGGAGGATCCCCTACGAGCAGTACTTC.

The gene calls are TRBV6-5 and TRBJ2-7; perhaps TRBD2 as D (5 bases). The CDR3 has 12 residues. Germline V CDR1 and CDR2: MNHEY, SVGAGI. The V end lost 8 bases, the J end lost 3 bases, and 11 bases lay between the germline ends. The chain's CDR3 is CASWTGNYEQYF. CDR3 DNA: TGTGCCAGCTGGACTGGAAACTACGAGCAGTACTTC.

This sequence joins TRBV11-1 and TRBJ2-7, with 9 bases fitting TRBD2. CDR3 length equals 15 residues. The junction had 7 bases not matched to a gene; V was cut back by 5 bases and J by 2 bases. Germline V CDR1 and CDR2: SGHAT, FQDESV (reference sequence). CDR3 coding DNA: TGTGCCAGCAGCCCCGCGGGAGGGCAGCCCTACGAGCAGTACTTC. Its protein product is CASSPAGGQPYEQYF.

This clonotype showed up many times. The chain has TRBV12-3 or TRBV12-4 and TRBJ2-7, with 10 bases matching TRBD1. V lost 10 bases, J lost 1 base, and 4 bases stayed unmatched. The CDR3 extends over 13 amino acids. DNA of the CDR3: TGTGCCACCCGGACAGGGGGTTCCTACGAGCAGTACTTC. Amino acid sequence: CATRTGGSYEQYF.

The V gene is TRBV27, the J gene TRBJ2-7, with a weak D call TRBD2 (5 bases). Germline values: CDR1 MNHEY, CDR2 SMNVEV (reference sequence). The CDR3 loop spans 13 amino acids. The ends were cut back, 3 bases at V and 2 bases at J, with 8 bases in the middle. This CDR3 is CASSFGETYEQYF. The CDR3 nucleotides read TGTGCCAGCAGTTTTGGGGAGACCTACGAGCAGTACTTC.

The CDR3 region has the DNA TGTGCCAGCAGTGGGACTAGCGGCTCCTACGAGCAGTACTTC. Its translation is CASSGTSGSYEQYF. The J gene is TRBJ2-7, the V gene TRBV12-3 or TRBV12-4; 11 nucleotides agree with TRBD2. CDR3 length: 14 amino acids. With 5 bases clipped from V and 0 bases from J, the junction kept 0 bases outside the gene matches.